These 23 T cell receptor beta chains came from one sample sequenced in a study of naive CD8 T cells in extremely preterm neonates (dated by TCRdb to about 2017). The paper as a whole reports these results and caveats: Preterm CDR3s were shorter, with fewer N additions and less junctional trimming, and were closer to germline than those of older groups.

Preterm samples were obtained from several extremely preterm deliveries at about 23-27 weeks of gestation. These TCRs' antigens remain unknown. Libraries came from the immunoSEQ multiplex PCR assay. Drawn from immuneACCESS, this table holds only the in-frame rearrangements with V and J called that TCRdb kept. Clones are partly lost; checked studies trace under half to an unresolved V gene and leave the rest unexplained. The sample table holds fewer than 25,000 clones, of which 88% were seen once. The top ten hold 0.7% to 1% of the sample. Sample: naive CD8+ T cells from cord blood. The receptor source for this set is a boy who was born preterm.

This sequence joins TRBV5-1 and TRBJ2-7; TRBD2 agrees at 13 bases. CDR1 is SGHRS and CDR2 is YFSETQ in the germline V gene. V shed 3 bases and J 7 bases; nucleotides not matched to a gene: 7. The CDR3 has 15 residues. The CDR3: CASSSLGTSGEEQYF. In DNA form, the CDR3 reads TGCGCCAGCAGCTCCCTCGGGACTAGCGGGGAAGAGCAGTACTTC.

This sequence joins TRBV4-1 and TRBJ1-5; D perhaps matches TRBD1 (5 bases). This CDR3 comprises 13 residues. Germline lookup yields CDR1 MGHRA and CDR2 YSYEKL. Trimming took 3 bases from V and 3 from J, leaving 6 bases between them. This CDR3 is CASSQDNNQPQHF. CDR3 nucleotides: TGCGCCAGCAGCCAGGACAACAATCAGCCCCAGCATTTT.

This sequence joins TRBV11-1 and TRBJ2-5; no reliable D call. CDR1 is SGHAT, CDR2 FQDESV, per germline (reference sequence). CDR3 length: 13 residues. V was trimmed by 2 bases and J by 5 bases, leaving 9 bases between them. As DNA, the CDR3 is TGTGCCAGCAGCTTATTACCTGGGGAGACCCAGTACTTC. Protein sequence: CASSLLPGETQYF.

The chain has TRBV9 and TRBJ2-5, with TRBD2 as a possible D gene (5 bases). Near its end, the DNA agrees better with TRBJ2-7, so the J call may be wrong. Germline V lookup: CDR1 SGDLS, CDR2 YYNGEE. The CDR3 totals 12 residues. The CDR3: CASSGRDYEQYF. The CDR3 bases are TGTGCCAGCAGCGGCCGGGACTACGAGCAGTACTTC.

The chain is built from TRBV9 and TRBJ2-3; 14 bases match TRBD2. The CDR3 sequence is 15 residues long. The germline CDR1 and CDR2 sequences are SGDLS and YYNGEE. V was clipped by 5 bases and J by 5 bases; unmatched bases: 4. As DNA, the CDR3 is TGTGCCAGCAGTCCCGGGACTAGCGGGGGAGATACGCAGTATTTT. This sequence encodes CASSPGTSGGDTQYF.

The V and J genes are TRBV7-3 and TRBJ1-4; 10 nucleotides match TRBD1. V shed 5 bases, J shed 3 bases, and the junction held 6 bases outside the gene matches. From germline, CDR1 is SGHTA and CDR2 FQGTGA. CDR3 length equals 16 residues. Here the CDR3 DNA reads TGTGCCAGCAGCCCCGCTGGACAGGGGGCTAATGAAAAACTGTTTTTT. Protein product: CASSPAGQGANEKLFF.

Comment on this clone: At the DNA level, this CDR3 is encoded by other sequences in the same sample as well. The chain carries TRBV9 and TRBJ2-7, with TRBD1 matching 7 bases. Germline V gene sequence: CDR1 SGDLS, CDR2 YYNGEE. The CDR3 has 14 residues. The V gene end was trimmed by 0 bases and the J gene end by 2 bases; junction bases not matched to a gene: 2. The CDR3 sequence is CASSVGTGPYEQYF. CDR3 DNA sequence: TGTGCCAGCAGCGTAGGGACAGGCCCCTACGAGCAGTACTTC.

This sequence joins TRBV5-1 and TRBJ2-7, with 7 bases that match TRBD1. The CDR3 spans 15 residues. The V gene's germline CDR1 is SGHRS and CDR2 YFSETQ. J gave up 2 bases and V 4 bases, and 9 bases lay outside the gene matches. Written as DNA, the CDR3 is TGCGCCAGCAGCAGACCGGGACAGTTGACCTACGAGCAGTACTTC. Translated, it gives CASSRPGQLTYEQYF.

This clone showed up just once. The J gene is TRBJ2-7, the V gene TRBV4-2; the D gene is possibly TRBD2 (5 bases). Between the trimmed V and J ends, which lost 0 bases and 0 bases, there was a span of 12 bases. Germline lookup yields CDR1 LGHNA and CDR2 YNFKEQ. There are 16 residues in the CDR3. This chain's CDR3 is CASSQDIRTGSYEQYF. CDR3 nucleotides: TGTGCCAGCAGCCAAGATATCAGGACTGGCTCCTACGAGCAGTACTTC.

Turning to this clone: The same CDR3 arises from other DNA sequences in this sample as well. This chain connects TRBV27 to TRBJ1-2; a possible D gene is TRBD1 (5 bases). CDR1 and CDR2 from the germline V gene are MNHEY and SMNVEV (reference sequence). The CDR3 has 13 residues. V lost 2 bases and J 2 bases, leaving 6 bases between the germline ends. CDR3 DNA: TGTGCCAGCAGTTTAGGACAAAACTATGGCTACACCTTC. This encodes CASSLGQNYGYTF.

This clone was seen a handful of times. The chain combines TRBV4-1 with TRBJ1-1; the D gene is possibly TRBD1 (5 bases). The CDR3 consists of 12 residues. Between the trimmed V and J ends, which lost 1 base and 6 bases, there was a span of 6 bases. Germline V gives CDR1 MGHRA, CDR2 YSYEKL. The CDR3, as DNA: TGCGCCAGCAGCCAAGGGGGCGCTGAAGCTTTCTTT. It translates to CASSQGGAEAFF.

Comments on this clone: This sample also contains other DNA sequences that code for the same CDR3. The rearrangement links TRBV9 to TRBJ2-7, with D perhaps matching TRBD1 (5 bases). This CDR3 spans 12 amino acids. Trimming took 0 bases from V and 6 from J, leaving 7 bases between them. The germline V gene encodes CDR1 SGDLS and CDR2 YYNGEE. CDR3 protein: CASSVGGGEQYF. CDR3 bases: TGTGCCAGCAGCGTAGGGGGCGGCGAGCAGTACTTC.

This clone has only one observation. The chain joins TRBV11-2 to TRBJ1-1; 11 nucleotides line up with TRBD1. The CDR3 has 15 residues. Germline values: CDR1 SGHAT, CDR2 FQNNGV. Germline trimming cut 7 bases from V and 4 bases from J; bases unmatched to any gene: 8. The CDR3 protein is CASTRTGGDGTEAFF. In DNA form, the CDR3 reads TGTGCCAGCACCCGGACAGGGGGCGACGGCACTGAAGCTTTCTTT.

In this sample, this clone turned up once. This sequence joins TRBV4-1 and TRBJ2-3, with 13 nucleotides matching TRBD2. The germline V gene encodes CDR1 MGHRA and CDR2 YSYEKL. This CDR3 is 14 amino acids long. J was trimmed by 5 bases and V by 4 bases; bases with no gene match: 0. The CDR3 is CASSRTSGGDTQYF. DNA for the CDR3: TGCGCCAGCAGCCGGACTAGCGGGGGAGATACGCAGTATTTT.

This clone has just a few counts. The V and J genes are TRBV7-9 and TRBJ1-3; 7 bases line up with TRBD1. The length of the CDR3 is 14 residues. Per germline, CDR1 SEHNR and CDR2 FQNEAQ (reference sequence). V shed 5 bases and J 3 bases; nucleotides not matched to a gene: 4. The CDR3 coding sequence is TGTGCCAGCAGCCCCCGGGACAGTGGAAACACCATATATTTT. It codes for CASSPRDSGNTIYF.

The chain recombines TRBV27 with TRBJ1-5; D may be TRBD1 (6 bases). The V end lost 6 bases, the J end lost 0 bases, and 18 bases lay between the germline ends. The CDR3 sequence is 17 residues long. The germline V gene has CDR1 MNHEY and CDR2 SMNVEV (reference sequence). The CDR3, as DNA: TGTGCCAGCAGCCAATGGGGGGGCAGGGTTAGCAATCAGCCCCAGCATTTT. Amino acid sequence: CASSQWGGRVSNQPQHF.

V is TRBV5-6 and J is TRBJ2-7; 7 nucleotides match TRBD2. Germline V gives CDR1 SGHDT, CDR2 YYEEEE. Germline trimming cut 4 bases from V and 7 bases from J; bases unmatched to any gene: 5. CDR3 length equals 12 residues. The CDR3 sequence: CASSPLGGEQYF. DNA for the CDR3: TGTGCCAGCAGCCCCCTGGGGGGGGAGCAGTACTTC.

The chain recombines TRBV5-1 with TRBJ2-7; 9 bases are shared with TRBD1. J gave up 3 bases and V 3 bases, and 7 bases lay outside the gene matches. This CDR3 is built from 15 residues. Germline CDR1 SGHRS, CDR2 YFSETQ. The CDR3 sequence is CASSSRQGGVYEQYF. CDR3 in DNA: TGCGCCAGCAGCTCTCGACAGGGGGGTGTCTACGAGCAGTACTTC. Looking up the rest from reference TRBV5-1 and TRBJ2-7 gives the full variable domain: KAGVTQTPRYLIKTRGQQVTLSCSPISGHRSVSWYQQTPGQGLQFLFEYFSETQRNKGNFPGRFSGRQFSNSRSEMNVSTLELGDSALYLCASSSRQGGVYEQYFGPGTRLTVT.

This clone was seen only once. The CDR3 loop is CASSIGSYYNEQFF. The CDR3 bases are TGTGCCAGTAGTATAGGGTCCTACTACAATGAGCAGTTCTTC. J is TRBJ2-1 and V is TRBV19; D is unresolved. Deletions cut 1 base from V and 3 bases from J, with 7 bases between. The V gene's germline CDR1 is LNHDA and CDR2 SQIVND (reference sequence). The CDR3 has 14 amino acids.

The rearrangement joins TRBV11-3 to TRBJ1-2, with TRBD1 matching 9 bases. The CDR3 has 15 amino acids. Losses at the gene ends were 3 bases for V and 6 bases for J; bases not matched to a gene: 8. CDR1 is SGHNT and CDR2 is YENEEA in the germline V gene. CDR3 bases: TGTGCCAGCAGCTTGAAAGCAACAGGGGGCGATGGCTACACCTTC. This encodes CASSLKATGGDGYTF. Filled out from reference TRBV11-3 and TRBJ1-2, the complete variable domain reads EAGVVQSPRYKIIEKKQPVAFWCNPISGHNTLYWYLQNLGQGPELLIRYENEEAVDDSQLPKDRFSAERLKGVDSTLKIQPAELGDSAVYLCASSLKATGGDGYTFGSGTRLTVV.

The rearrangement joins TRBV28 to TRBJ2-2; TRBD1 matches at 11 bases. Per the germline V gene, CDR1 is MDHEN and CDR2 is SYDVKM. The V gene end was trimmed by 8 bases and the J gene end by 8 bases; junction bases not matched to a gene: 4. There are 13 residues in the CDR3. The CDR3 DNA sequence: TGTGCCAGCCGGGACAGGGGGTTGGGGGAGCTGTTTTTT. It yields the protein CASRDRGLGELFF.

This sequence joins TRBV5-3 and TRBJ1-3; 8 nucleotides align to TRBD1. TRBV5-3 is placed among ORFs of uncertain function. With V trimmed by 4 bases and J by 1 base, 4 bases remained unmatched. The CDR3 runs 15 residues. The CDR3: CARSSGQGSGNTIYF. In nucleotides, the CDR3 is TGTGCCAGAAGCAGCGGACAGGGTTCTGGAAACACCATATATTTT.

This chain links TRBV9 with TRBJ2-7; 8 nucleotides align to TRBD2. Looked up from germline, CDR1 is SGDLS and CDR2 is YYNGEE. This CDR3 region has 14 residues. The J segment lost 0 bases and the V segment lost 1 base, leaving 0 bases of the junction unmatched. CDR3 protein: CASSVTSGSYEQYF. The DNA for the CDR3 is TGTGCCAGCAGCGTAACTAGCGGCTCCTACGAGCAGTACTTC.